This T cell receptor beta chain was identified in a study of shared clonotypes between healthy human individuals. Investigators divided CD4+ cells into CD45RA+ naive and CD45RA-negative memory subsets. There are 15 residues in the CDR3. CDR1 is SGHNT and CDR2 is YYREEE in the germline V gene (reference sequence). Trimming took off 4 bases at V and 5 bases at J, with 18 bases between the two ends. For every subset, genomic DNA was evenly distributed across several immunoSEQ plates. Generated by immunoSEQ multiplex PCR, the TCRdb table keeps only in-frame clones and is missing some. The sample records some 500,000 clones, about 96% being singletons.

The clonotype comes from a woman aged 25-40 years in good health. What was sequenced was naive CD4+ T cells sorted from blood. Subset specified: CD45RA+ positively selected. This sequence joins TRBV5-4 and TRBJ2-5; a possible D gene is TRBD2 (7 bases). CDR3 in DNA: TGTGCCAGCAGCCAGCCCGGGGGGCCGGGGGAGACCCAGTACTTC. Protein product: CASSQPGGPGETQYF.